The sequence of this T cell receptor beta chain was determined in a study of kidney transplant recipient with SARS-CoV-2 infection. Worth noting for this clonotype: This may stem from a read error, because a much larger clone lies one nucleotide away.

TCRdb fed the reads into MiXCR, producing one record per CDR3 protein. The table records 200,000 to 300,000 distinct CDR3 sequences, around 26% of them present only once. The CDR3 contains 13 residues. V was clipped by 6 bases and J by 4 bases, with 10 bases between them. Germline CDR1 reads WSHSY; CDR2 reads SAAADI. The specimen comprised a blood sample, sampled at baseline and between days 110 and 120 from a kidney transplant recipient. This chain joins TRBV10-2 and TRBJ1-5; unclear D gene. The receptor was derived from a young adult male patient who had COVID-19 and was a kidney transplant recipient. These T cells may partly come from the graft donor. CDR3 sequence: CASRDGINQPQHF. In nucleotides, the CDR3 is TGCGCCAGCAGAGACGGCATTAATCAGCCCCAGCATTTT.